The sequence of this T cell receptor (beta chain) was determined in a study of CD8 T cells in ankylosing spondylitis. Study conclusions and caveats: Ankylosing spondylitis blood appeared to be characterized by a TCR beta motif of eight or nine highly homologous variants.

Notes on this clonotype: The antigen remains undetermined.

MiXCR, run by TCRdb on the 5' RACE reads, gives a single entry per CDR3 protein. This table holds 250,000 to 350,000 distinct CDR3 sequences, about 20% found once. The length of the CDR3 is 15 residues. J lost 7 bases, V lost 8 bases, and 10 bases had no gene match. CDR1 and CDR2 from the germline V gene are MNHNS and SASEGT. Material: blood, either unsorted or a sorted T cell fraction (not recorded which). The TCR comes from a female donor with ankylosing spondylitis or in good health (not recorded which). V gene TRBV6-1 combines with J gene TRBJ2-1; 11 nucleotides line up with TRBD2. The CDR3 DNA is TGTGCCAGCGAGCCTATAGCGGGAGGGGATAATGAGCAGTTCTTC. Its translation: CASEPIAGGDNEQFF.